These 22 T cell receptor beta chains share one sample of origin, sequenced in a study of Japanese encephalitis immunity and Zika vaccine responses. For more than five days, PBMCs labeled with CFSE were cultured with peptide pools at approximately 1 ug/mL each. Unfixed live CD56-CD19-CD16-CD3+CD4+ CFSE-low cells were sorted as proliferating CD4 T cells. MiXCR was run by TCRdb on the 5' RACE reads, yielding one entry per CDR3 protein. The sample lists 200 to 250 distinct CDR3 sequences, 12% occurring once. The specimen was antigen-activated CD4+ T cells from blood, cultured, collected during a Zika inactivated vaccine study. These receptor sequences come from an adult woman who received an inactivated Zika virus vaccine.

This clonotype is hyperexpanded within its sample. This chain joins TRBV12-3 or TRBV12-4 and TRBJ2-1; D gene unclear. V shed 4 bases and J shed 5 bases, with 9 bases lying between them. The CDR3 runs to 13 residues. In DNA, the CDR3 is TGTGCCAGCAGTTCCAGGTTAGACAATGAGCAGTTCTTC. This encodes CASSSRLDNEQFF.

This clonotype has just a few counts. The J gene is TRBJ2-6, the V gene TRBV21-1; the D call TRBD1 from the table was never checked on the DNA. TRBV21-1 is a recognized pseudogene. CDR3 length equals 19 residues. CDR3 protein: CASSKQPGQGVTGANVLTF. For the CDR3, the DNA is TGTGCCAGCAGCAAACAACCGGGACAGGGGGTTACTGGGGCCAACGTCCTGACTTTC.

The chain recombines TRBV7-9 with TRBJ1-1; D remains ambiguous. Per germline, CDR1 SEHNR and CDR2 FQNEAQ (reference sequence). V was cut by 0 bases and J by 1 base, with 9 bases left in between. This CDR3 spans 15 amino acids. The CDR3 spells CASSLAVLENTEAFF. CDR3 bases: TGTGCCAGCAGCTTAGCGGTATTGGAGAACACTGAAGCTTTCTTT.

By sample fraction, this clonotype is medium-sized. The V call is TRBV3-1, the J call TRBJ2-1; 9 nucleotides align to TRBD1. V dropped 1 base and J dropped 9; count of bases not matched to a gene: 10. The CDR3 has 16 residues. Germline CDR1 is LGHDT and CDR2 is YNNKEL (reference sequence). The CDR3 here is CASSQVGGTGTSEQFF. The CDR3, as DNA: TGTGCCAGCAGCCAAGTAGGTGGGACAGGGACAAGTGAGCAGTTCTTC.

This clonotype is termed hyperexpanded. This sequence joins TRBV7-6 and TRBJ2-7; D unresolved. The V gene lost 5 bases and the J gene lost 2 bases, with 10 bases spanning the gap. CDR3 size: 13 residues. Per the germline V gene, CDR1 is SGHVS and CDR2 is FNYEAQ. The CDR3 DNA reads TGTGCCAGCAGCAATGGACGGACCTACGAGCAGTACTTC. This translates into CASSNGRTYEQYF.

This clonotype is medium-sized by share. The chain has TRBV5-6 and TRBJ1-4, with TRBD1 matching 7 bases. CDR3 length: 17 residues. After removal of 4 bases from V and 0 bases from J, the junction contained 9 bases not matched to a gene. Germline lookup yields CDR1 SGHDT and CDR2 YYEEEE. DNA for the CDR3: TGTGCCAGCAGCGACAAGGGGACAGACACAACTAATGAAAAACTGTTTTTT. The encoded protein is CASSDKGTDTTNEKLFF. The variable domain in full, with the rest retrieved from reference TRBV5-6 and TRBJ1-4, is DAGVTQSPTHLIKTRGQQVTLRCSPKSGHDTVSWYQQALGQGPQFIFQYYEEEERQRGNFPDRFSGHQFPNYSSELNVNALLLGDSALYLCASSDKGTDTTNEKLFFGSGTQLSVL.

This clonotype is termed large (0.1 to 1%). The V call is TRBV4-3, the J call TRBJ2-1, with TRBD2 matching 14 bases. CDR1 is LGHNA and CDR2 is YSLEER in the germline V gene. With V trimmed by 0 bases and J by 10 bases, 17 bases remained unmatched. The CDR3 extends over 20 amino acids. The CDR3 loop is CASSQDITGLAGVRLMEQFF. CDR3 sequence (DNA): TGCGCCAGCAGCCAAGATATTACGGGACTAGCGGGAGTTCGGCTAATGGAGCAGTTCTTC.

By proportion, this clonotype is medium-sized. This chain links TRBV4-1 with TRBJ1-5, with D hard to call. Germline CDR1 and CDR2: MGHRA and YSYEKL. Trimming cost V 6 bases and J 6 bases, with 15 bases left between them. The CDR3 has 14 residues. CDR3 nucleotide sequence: TGCGCCAGCAGTTATGGATCTCGGGGTCAGCCCCAGCATTTT. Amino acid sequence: CASSYGSRGQPQHF.

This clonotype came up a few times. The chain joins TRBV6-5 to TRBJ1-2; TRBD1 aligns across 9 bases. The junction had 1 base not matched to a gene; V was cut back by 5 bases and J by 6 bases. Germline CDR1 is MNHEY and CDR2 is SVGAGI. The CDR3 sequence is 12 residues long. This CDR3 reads CASSTGGNGYTF. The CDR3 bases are TGTGCCAGCAGTACAGGGGGCAATGGCTACACCTTC.

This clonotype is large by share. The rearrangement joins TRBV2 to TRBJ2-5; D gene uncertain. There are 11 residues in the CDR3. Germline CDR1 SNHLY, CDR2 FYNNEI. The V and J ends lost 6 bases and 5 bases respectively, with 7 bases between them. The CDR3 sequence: CASRKGETQYF. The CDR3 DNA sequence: TGTGCCAGCAGAAAAGGGGAGACCCAGTACTTC.

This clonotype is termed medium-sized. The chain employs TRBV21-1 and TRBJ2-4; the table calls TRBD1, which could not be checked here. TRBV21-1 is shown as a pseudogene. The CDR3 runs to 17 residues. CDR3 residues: CASSKAHPGAEKGECLF. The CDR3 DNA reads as TGTGCCAGCAGCAAAGCCCACCCGGGGGCAGAGAAGGGGGAGTGTCTCTTC.

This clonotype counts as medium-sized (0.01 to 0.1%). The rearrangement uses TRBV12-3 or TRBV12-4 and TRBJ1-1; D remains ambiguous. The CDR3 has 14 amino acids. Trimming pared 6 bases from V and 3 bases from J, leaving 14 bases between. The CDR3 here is CASRARVRDTEAFF. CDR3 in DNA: TGTGCCAGCAGGGCGCGTGTCCGGGACACTGAAGCTTTCTTT.

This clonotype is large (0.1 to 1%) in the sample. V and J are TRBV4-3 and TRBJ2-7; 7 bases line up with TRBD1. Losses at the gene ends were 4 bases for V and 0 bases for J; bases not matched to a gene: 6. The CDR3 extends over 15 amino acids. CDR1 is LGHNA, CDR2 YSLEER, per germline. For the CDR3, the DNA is TGCGCCAGCAGCCTCCTGACAGGGAGCTCCTACGAGCAGTACTTC. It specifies CASSLLTGSSYEQYF.

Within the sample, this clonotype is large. CDR3 region: CASSLDLAGTFAEQFF. CDR3 DNA: TGTGCCAGCAGCTTAGATCTAGCGGGTACTTTCGCTGAGCAGTTCTTC. J is TRBJ2-1 and V is TRBV7-8; 8 nucleotides match TRBD2. V lost 1 base, J lost 9 bases, and 11 bases stayed unmatched. The CDR3 length is 16 residues. Looked up from germline, CDR1 is SGHVS and CDR2 is FQNEAQ.

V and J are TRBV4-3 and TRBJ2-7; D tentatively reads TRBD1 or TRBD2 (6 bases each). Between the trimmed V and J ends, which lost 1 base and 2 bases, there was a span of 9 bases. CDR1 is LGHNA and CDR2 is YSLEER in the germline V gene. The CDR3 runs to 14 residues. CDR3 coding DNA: TGCGCCAGCAGCCAAGCCGGGGGCACCTACGAGCAGTACTTC. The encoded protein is CASSQAGGTYEQYF.

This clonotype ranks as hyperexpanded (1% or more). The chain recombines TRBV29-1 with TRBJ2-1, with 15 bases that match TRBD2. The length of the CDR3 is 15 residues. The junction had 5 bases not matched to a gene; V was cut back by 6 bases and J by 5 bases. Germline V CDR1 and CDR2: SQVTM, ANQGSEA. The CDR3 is CSVGTSGGYHNEQFF. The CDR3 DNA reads TGCAGCGTGGGGACTAGCGGGGGGTACCACAATGAGCAGTTCTTC.

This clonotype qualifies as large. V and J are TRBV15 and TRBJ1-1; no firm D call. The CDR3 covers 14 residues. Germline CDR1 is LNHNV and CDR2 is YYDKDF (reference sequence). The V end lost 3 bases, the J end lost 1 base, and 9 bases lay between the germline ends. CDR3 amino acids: CATSRPSENTEAFF. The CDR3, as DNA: TGTGCCACCAGCAGGCCCTCCGAGAACACTGAAGCTTTCTTT. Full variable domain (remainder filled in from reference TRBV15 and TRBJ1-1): DAMVIQNPRYQVTQFGKPVTLSCSQTLNHNVMYWYQQKSSQAPKLLFHYYDKDFNNEADTPDNFQSRRPNTSFCFLDIRSPGLGDTAMYLCATSRPSENTEAFFGQGTRLTVV.

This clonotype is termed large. CDR3 protein: CASSQGGTEQYF. The CDR3 coding sequence is TGCGCCAGCAGCCAGGGCGGGACCGAGCAGTACTTC. The chain recombines TRBV4-3 with TRBJ2-7; perhaps TRBD2 as D (6 bases). CDR1 is LGHNA, CDR2 YSLEER, per germline. V was shortened by 3 bases and J by 6 bases, with 9 bases between the two germline ends. The CDR3 is made up of 12 amino acids.

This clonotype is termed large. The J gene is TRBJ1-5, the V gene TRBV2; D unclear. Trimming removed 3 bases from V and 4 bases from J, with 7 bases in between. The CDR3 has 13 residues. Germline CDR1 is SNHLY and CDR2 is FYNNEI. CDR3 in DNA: TGTGCCAGCAGTGAGGGCCGTAATCAGCCCCAGCATTTT. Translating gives CASSEGRNQPQHF.

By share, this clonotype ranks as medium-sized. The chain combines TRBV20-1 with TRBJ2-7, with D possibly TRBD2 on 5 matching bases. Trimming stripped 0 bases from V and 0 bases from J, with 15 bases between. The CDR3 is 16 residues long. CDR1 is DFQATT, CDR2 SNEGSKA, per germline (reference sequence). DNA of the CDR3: TGCAGTGCTAGAGATGCGTCGGGGTTCGGCTCCTACGAGCAGTACTTC. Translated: CSARDASGFGSYEQYF.

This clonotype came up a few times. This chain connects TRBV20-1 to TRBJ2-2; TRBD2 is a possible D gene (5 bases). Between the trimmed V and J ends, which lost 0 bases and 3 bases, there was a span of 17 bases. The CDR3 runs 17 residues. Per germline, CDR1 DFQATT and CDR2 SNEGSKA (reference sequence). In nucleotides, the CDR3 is TGCAGTGCTAGAGATAGGGAGCGGCAAGAGTACACCGGGGAGCTGTTTTTT. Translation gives CSARDRERQEYTGELFF.

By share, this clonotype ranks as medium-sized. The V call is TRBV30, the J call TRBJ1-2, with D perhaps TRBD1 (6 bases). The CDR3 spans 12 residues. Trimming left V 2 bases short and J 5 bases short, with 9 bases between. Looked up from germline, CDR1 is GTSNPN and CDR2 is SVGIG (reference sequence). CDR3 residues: CAWSPTGYGYTF. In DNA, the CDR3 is TGTGCCTGGAGTCCCACAGGGTATGGCTACACCTTC.